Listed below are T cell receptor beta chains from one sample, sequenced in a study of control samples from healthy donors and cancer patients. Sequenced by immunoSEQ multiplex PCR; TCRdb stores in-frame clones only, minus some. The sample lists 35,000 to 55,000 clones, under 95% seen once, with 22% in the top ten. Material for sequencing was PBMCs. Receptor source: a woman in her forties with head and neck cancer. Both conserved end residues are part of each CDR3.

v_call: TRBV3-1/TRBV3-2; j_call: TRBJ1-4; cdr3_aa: CASSPVIQGTLFF
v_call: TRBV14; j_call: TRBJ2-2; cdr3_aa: CASSQGASRVTGELFF
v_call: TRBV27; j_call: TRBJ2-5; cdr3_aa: CASSPWGKETQYF
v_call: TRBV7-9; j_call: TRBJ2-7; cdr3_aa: CASSLLGTGGEQYF
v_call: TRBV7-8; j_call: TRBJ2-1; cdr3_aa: CASSLLPRTSGSYNEQFF
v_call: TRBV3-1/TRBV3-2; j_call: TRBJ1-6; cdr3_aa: CASSSPSGERALHF
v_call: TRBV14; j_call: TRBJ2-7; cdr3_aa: CASSQGRRTGSYEQYF
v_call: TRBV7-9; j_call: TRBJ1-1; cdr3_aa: CASSLVGFGQPKTEAFF
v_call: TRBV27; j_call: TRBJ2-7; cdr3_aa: CASSRTGGTYEQYF
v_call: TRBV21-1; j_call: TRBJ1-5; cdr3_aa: CASSKARGASNQPQHF
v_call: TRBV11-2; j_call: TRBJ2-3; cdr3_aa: CASSLASPGGGTDTQYF